This T cell receptor (beta chain) appears in the sequencing data of a study of monozygotic twins with inflammatory bowel disease. Concerning this clonotype: Its antigen remains unidentified.

TCRdb reprocessed the 5' RACE reads, keeping one entry per CDR3 protein, no DNA. This sample's table has approximately 400,000 distinct CDR3 sequences. The CDR3 length is 15 residues. The germline V gene encodes CDR1 MNHEY and CDR2 SVGAGI. The study, taken as a whole, reports: IBD patients carried less diverse TCRbeta repertoires (inverse Simpson) than healthy co-twins.

Source material: blood. The TCR comes from a human donor with ulcerative colitis or Crohn's disease, or a healthy co-twin of an affected twin (not recorded which). The chain is built from TRBV6-5 and TRBJ1-1. The CDR3 is CASSYYDTMNTEAFF.